Presented here are 20 T cell receptor beta chains from one specimen sequenced in a study of molecular identifiers for immune sequencing clone quantification. TCRdb used MiXCR to reprocess the PCR reads, holding one entry per CDR3 protein. The sample has some 70,000 distinct CDR3 sequences, 15% to 20% seen once. Sequenced input: naive CD8+ T cells from blood, with Jurkat cell RNA spiked in. Subset here: FACS-sorted CD8+CD4-CCR7+CD45RA+ naive T cells. The receptors stem from a human donor in good health. Some libraries in this study had Jurkat cell RNA spiked in.

This clonotype was observed many times. J is TRBJ2-7 and V is TRBV19, with a possible D match to TRBD1 (5 bases). Deletions cut 4 bases from V and 3 bases from J, with 10 bases between. Germline V gene lookup returns CDR1 LNHDA and CDR2 SQIVND (reference sequence). This CDR3 region has 13 residues. The CDR3: CASSNRQNYEQYF. The CDR3, as DNA: TGTGCCAGTAGTAACCGACAGAACTACGAGCAGTACTTC.

Turning to this clonotype: A much larger clone lies a single base off, so this may be a read error. V gene TRBV28 combines with J gene TRBJ2-5, with 8 positions matching TRBD1. In germline, CDR1 is MDHEN, CDR2 SYDVKM. Trimming at V came to 5 bases and at J to 3 bases, leaving 11 bases not matched to a gene. This CDR3 contains 16 residues. This CDR3 is CASSGSWTTGEETQYF. The CDR3 DNA reads as TGTGCCAGCAGTGGATCCTGGACGACAGGGGAAGAGACCCAGTACTTC.

This clonotype has at least ten counts. The genes are TRBV27 and TRBJ2-7; 11 bases align to TRBD1. The J segment lost 0 bases and the V segment lost 10 bases, leaving 2 bases of the junction unmatched. CDR3 length: 13 residues. Germline V gives CDR1 MNHEY, CDR2 SMNVEV (reference sequence). The CDR3 region is CAIGQGASYEQYF. The CDR3 DNA reads TGTGCCATAGGACAGGGGGCCTCCTACGAGCAGTACTTC.

This clonotype was picked up many times. V usage is TRBV6-5 and J usage is TRBJ1-5; tentative D call: TRBD1 (6 bases). V lost 3 bases, J lost 6 bases, and 15 bases lay in between. Germline CDR1 reads MNHEY; CDR2 reads SVGAGI. This CDR3 spans 15 amino acids. CDR3: CASSYQRGGSQPQHF. CDR3 in DNA: TGTGCCAGCAGTTATCAGCGGGGGGGCAGTCAGCCCCAGCATTTT.

This clonotype was counted ten times or more. The chain has TRBV30 and TRBJ1-1; 11 nucleotides align to TRBD1. The V segment lost 4 bases and the J segment 6 bases; nucleotides outside the gene matches: 4. The V gene's germline CDR1 is GTSNPN and CDR2 SVGIG (reference sequence). There are 13 residues in the CDR3. This chain's CDR3 is CAWNPGQGAEAFF. The DNA of the CDR3 is TGTGCCTGGAACCCGGGACAGGGGGCTGAAGCTTTCTTT.

This clonotype was seen many times. V is TRBV9 and J is TRBJ2-1; TRBD2 aligns across 8 bases. Germline assignment: CDR1 SGDLS and CDR2 YYNGEE. This CDR3 comprises 12 residues. V trimming: 3 bases; J trimming: 13 bases; junction bases outside the gene matches: 6. The chain's CDR3 is CASSGTSGFQFF. CDR3 DNA sequence: TGTGCCAGCAGCGGAACTAGCGGCTTTCAGTTCTTC.

To note about this clonotype: A much larger clone is a single base away; this may be a read error. The chain couples TRBV29-1 to TRBJ2-7; 7 nucleotides match TRBD2. This CDR3 is 15 amino acids long. CDR1 and CDR2 from the germline V gene are SQVTM and ANQGSEA. The CDR3 sequence: CSVAPVGGRTYEQCF. CDR3 bases: TGCAGCGTTGCCCCTGTGGGCGGGAGAACCTACGAGCAGTGCTTC.

At least ten counts were recorded for this clonotype. The chain has TRBV10-3 and TRBJ2-1; 11 positions agree with TRBD2. The CDR3 runs 16 residues. Germline CDR1 reads ENHRY; CDR2 reads SYGVKD. The junction had 4 bases not matched to a gene; V was cut back by 2 bases and J by 4 bases. The CDR3 sequence is CAISEPGTSGYNEQFF. CDR3 nucleotides: TGTGCCATCAGTGAGCCAGGGACTAGCGGTTACAATGAGCAGTTCTTC.

This clonotype was seen ten or more times. The chain uses TRBV7-9 and TRBJ2-7; TRBD2 might be the D (6 bases). The V end was cut by 5 bases, the J end by 5 bases, with 16 bases between. Germline CDR1 reads SEHNR; CDR2 reads FQNEAQ (reference sequence). This CDR3 comprises 14 residues. DNA for the CDR3: TGTGCCAGCAGCAGCAGTGGAGGGCACGACGAGCAGTACTTC. Translating it yields CASSSSGGHDEQYF.

The chain's CDR3 is CSVRATVGNEQFF. CDR3 bases: TGCAGCGTACGGGCCACGGTGGGAAATGAGCAGTTCTTC. The chain links TRBV29-1 to TRBJ2-1; D is undetermined. CDR3 size: 13 residues. The germline V gene encodes CDR1 SQVTM and CDR2 ANQGSEA. Trimming stripped 6 bases from V and 7 bases from J, with 16 bases between.

Many counts were recorded for this clonotype. The J gene is TRBJ1-2, the V gene TRBV11-2; D possibly corresponds to TRBD1 (6 bases). Germline-derived CDR1 and CDR2 are SGHAT and FQNNGV. This CDR3 comprises 13 residues. The V and J ends lost 5 bases and 5 bases respectively, with 12 bases between them. In DNA, the CDR3 is TGTGCCAGCAGCCCTGGACAGTCATATGGCTACACCTTC. Its translation: CASSPGQSYGYTF.

This clonotype showed up many times. CDR3 DNA: TGCAGCGCATTTAAGCGGGAGGTTTACAATGAGCAGTTCTTC. Translated: CSAFKREVYNEQFF. The gene calls are TRBV29-1 and TRBJ2-1; TRBD2 agrees at 9 bases. V dropped 7 bases and J dropped 4; count of bases not matched to a gene: 8. CDR1 SQVTM and CDR2 ANQGSEA come from the germline V gene. The CDR3 runs 14 residues.

Regarding this clonotype: Being one base from a much bigger clone, this may be a read error. The chain joins TRBV10-3 to TRBJ2-7, with 7 bases fitting TRBD1. V trimming: 10 bases; J trimming: 5 bases; junction bases outside the gene matches: 5. CDR3 length: 11 residues. Germline-derived CDR1 and CDR2 are ENHRY and SYGVKD. Here the CDR3 reads CATQGDHEQYF. CDR3 nucleotides: TGTGCCACCCAGGGGGATCACGAGCAGTACTTC.

This clonotype was detected many times. The chain joins TRBV10-2 to TRBJ2-7; the match to TRBD1 covers 7 bases. Per the germline V gene, CDR1 is WSHSY and CDR2 is SAAADI. Trimming took 7 bases from V and 4 from J; bases not matched to a gene: 4. This CDR3 region has 12 residues. The CDR3 DNA follows: TGCGCCAGCACCGGGACAGCTTACGAGCAGTACTTC. It specifies CASTGTAYEQYF.

This clonotype was detected many times. V gene TRBV7-8 combines with J gene TRBJ2-1; 10 nucleotides align to TRBD2. CDR3 length: 16 amino acids. Germline CDR1 SGHVS, CDR2 FQNEAQ. The junction had 10 bases not matched to a gene; V was cut back by 4 bases and J by 7 bases. CDR3 DNA: TGTGCCAGCAGCTCCCGGCTAGCGGGAGTTAGTAATGAGCAGTTCTTC. It encodes CASSSRLAGVSNEQFF.

Comments on this clonotype: A much larger clone differs from this one at a single base, so this may be a read error. V is TRBV6-6 and J is TRBJ2-3, with D tentatively TRBD2 (5 bases). V lost 1 base and J 1 base, leaving 12 bases between the germline ends. The germline CDR1 and CDR2 sequences are MNHNY and SVGAGI (reference sequence). CDR3 size: 16 residues. CDR3 protein: CASSYWRSSGTDTQYF. The DNA for the CDR3 is TGTGCCAGCAGTTACTGGAGGAGTTCTGGCACAGATACGCAGTATTTT.

Notes on this clonotype: A single base separates this from a much larger clone, so it may be a read error. CDR3 residues: CASFSPLAGGGNELFF. The DNA of the CDR3 is TGTGCCAGCTTCAGCCCATTGGCGGGAGGAGGCAATGAGCTGTTCTTC. The rearrangement uses TRBV2 and TRBJ2-1; 8 bases match TRBD2. Germline V gene lookup returns CDR1 SNHLY and CDR2 FYNNEI. The CDR3 is made up of 16 amino acids. The complete variable domain, with remaining parts taken from reference TRBV2 and TRBJ2-1, reads EPEVTQTPSHQVTQMGQEVILRCVPISNHLYFYWYRQILGQKVEFLVSFYNNEISEKSEIFDDQFSVERPDGSNFTLKIRSTKLEDSAMYFCASFSPLAGGGNELFFGPGTRLTVL.

This clonotype was observed at least ten times. This chain links TRBV11-2 with TRBJ2-3; no clear D. Trimming removed 2 bases from V and 2 bases from J, with 2 bases in between. CDR3 length: 12 amino acids. Per the germline V gene, CDR1 is SGHAT and CDR2 is FQNNGV. The chain's CDR3 is CASSLNTDTQYF. The CDR3, as DNA: TGTGCCAGCAGCTTAAACACAGATACGCAGTATTTT.

With respect to this clonotype: This may be a read error, as it is one base from a much larger clone. The J gene is TRBJ2-1, the V gene TRBV29-1; no firm D call. CDR1 is SQVTM, CDR2 ANQGSEA, per germline. CDR3 length: 10 amino acids. CDR3 DNA sequence: TGCTGCGTTGATATCGCTGAGCAGTTCTTC. Protein product: CCVDIAEQFF.

This clonotype was observed many times. The chain uses TRBV29-1 and TRBJ2-3; D is ambiguous. Per the germline V gene, CDR1 is SQVTM and CDR2 is ANQGSEA. Trimming removed 2 bases from V and 0 bases from J, with 6 bases in between. The CDR3 is 13 amino acids. The DNA for the CDR3 is TGCAGCGTTGAAACACTCAGCACAGATACGCAGTATTTT. Protein product: CSVETLSTDTQYF.